The 17 T cell receptor beta chains given below trace back to one sample, sequenced in a study of immune characterization of retroperitoneal liposarcoma. One entry per CDR3 protein, called by TCRdb with MiXCR from the PCR reads. Seen here are 8,500 to 11,000 distinct CDR3 sequences, 25% to 35% observed once, and the top ten hold over 6.5%. Sequencing was performed on tumor tissue. These receptors all stem from a female donor with retroperitoneal liposarcoma.

This clonotype came up many times. The chain links TRBV6-1 to TRBJ2-1; 9 bases align to TRBD1. The DNA end lines up better with TRBJ2-7; the J call may be wrong. Germline V CDR1 and CDR2: MNHNS, SASEGT. The CDR3 totals 16 residues. The CDR3, as DNA: TGTGCCAGCAGTGAACGAACAGGGGGCTCCTACAATGAGCAGTACTTC. This codes for CASSERTGGSYNEQYF.

This clonotype has a count of ten or more. The chain carries TRBV11-2 and TRBJ2-4; 9 nucleotides match TRBD2. The J call is doubtful: the DNA matches TRBJ2-7 better. CDR3 length equals 14 residues. From germline, CDR1 is SGHAT and CDR2 FQNNGV. The CDR3 region has the DNA TGTGCCAGCAGCTTAGTCGTAGCGGGAGACGAGCAGTACTTC. Its translation is CASSLVVAGDEQYF.

The rearrangement uses TRBV12-5 and TRBJ2-3, with TRBD1 identical over 7 bases. After removal of 1 base from V and 0 bases from J, the junction contained 13 bases not matched to a gene. The germline V gene has CDR1 LGHNT and CDR2 FRNRAP. The length of the CDR3 is 19 residues. CDR3 amino acids: CASGLGPGQRFTSTDTQYF. CDR3 DNA: TGTGCTAGTGGTTTGGGACCGGGACAGAGATTTACTAGCACAGATACGCAGTATTTT.

V gene TRBV25-1 combines with J gene TRBJ2-1, with D maybe TRBD2 (5 bases). CDR1 is MGHDK and CDR2 is SYGVNS in the germline V gene. With 7 bases removed from V and 4 bases from J, the gap between germline ends came to 14 bases. The CDR3 loop spans 14 amino acids. The CDR3 DNA follows: TGTGCCAGCACCCCAGAGGGCACTTACAATGAGCAGTTCTTC. Translating gives CASTPEGTYNEQFF. Full variable domain (missing parts from reference TRBV25-1 and TRBJ2-1): EADIYQTPRYLVIGTGKKITLECSQTMGHDKMYWYQQDPGMELHLIHYSYGVNSTEKGDLSSESTVSRIRTEHFPLTLESARPSHTSQYLCASTPEGTYNEQFFGPGTRLTVL.

This clonotype was seen ten or more times. The rearrangement links TRBV6-1 to TRBJ1-5, with D hard to call. This CDR3 spans 15 amino acids. V was trimmed by 0 bases and J by 1 base, leaving 7 bases between them. The V gene's germline CDR1 is MNHNS and CDR2 SASEGT. The CDR3: CASSEADLSNQPQHF. The CDR3 DNA reads as TGTGCCAGCAGTGAAGCGGATCTCAGCAATCAGCCCCAGCATTTT.

This clonotype was picked up a small number of times. The genes are TRBV12-3 or TRBV12-4 and TRBJ1-1; D gene ambiguous. The V end was cut by 3 bases, the J end by 1 base, with 9 bases between. This CDR3 region has 14 residues. CDR3: CASSFLGQNTEAFF. CDR3 DNA sequence: TGTGCCAGCAGTTTCCTGGGCCAGAACACTGAAGCTTTCTTT.

This clonotype is judged medium-sized (0.01 to 0.1%). The J gene is TRBJ2-1, the V gene TRBV12-3 or TRBV12-4, with 10 bases aligning to TRBD2. The CDR3 extends over 16 amino acids. The trim removed 6 bases at V and 0 bases at J, leaving 5 bases unmatched. As DNA, the CDR3 is TGTGCCAGCAGCCGGACTAGCGGAAGCTCCTACAATGAGCAGTTCTTC. Translated, it gives CASSRTSGSSYNEQFF.

The chain couples TRBV6-6 to TRBJ2-5; TRBD1 is a possible D gene (6 bases). TRBJ2-7 matches the DNA end more closely, so the J call is doubtful. Germline V gene sequence: CDR1 MNHNY, CDR2 SVGAGI (reference sequence). CDR3 length: 14 amino acids. The CDR3 nucleotides are TGTGCCAGCAGTACCCGACAGGCAGCCTACGAGCAGTACTTC. Amino acids: CASSTRQAAYEQYF.

This clonotype ranks as medium-sized (0.01 to 0.1%). The CDR3 DNA sequence: TGTGCCAGCAAGACCTTGACCTACAGCGGCGAATACGAGCAGTACTTC. Protein sequence: CASKTLTYSGEYEQYF. The rearrangement links TRBV6-1 to TRBJ2-1; D perhaps matches TRBD2 (5 bases). The DNA end is more similar to TRBJ2-7, so the J call may be wrong. Germline assignment: CDR1 MNHNS and CDR2 SASEGT. The CDR3 runs 16 residues.

Judged by abundance, this clonotype is large (0.1 to 1%). The V call is TRBV6-1, the J call TRBJ2-1, with 7 bases that match TRBD2. TRBJ2-7 matches the DNA end more closely, so the J call is doubtful. The CDR3 loop spans 16 amino acids. The germline V gene has CDR1 MNHNS and CDR2 SASEGT. This chain's CDR3 is CASSWSKGGSVSEQYF. For the CDR3, the DNA is TGTGCCAGCAGTTGGTCCAAGGGCGGGAGCGTCAGTGAGCAGTACTTC.

The J gene is TRBJ2-1, the V gene TRBV6-5, with a weak D call TRBD1 (5 bases). The CDR3 has 14 residues. Germline CDR1 reads MNHEY; CDR2 reads SVGAGI. V lost 0 bases, J lost 9 bases, and 12 bases lay in between. This CDR3 reads CASSYSTRVTEQFF. The CDR3 DNA sequence: TGTGCCAGCAGTTACTCGACCAGGGTTACTGAGCAGTTCTTC.

This clonotype qualifies as medium-sized. The genes are TRBV6-1 and TRBJ2-2, with D hard to call. The V end lost 6 bases, the J end lost 4 bases, and 6 bases lay between the germline ends. Looked up from germline, CDR1 is MNHNS and CDR2 is SASEGT. This CDR3 contains 12 residues. The CDR3 sequence is CASSPFTGELFF. The CDR3 DNA sequence: TGTGCCAGCAGCCCCTTCACCGGGGAGCTGTTTTTT.

This clonotype was recorded many times. One end of the junction is discordant with germline, which a read error may explain. The chain combines TRBV7-7 with TRBJ2-1; TRBD2 matches at 8 bases. The CDR3 consists of 14 residues. CDR1 and CDR2 (germline): SSHAT, FNYEAQ (reference sequence). CDR3 coding DNA: TGTGCTAGCAGCTTAGAGGAGGTGCGGGGGGCCCAGTTCTTC. It translates to CASSLEEVRGAQFF.

This clonotype was seen repeatedly, ten times or more. The chain combines TRBV27 with TRBJ2-1; 14 bases are a match to TRBD2. CDR3 length: 15 residues. The junction had 11 bases not matched to a gene; V was cut back by 6 bases and J by 13 bases. Germline lookup yields CDR1 MNHEY and CDR2 SMNVEV (reference sequence). CDR3 sequence: CASRGLAGGEETQFF. As DNA, the CDR3 is TGTGCCAGCAGAGGACTAGCGGGGGGAGAAGAGACCCAGTTCTTC.

This clonotype was detected a few times. V gene TRBV7-9 combines with J gene TRBJ2-1; 10 nucleotides match TRBD1. The J call may be mistaken, given a closer DNA end match to TRBJ2-7. In germline, CDR1 is SEHNR, CDR2 FQNEAQ (reference sequence). The CDR3 loop spans 15 amino acids. DNA for the CDR3: TGTGCCAGCAGACGAAGCGGGACAGGGGACAATGAGCAGTACTTC. The encoded protein is CASRRSGTGDNEQYF.

The chain couples TRBV7-2 to TRBJ1-5, with D unclear. The length of the CDR3 is 13 residues. Trimming took off 1 base at V and 6 bases at J, with 7 bases between the two ends. Germline CDR1 and CDR2: SGHTA and FQGNSA. The CDR3 coding sequence is TGTGCCAGCAGCTTAGTAGGAGGTCAGCCCCAGCATTTT. As protein: CASSLVGGQPQHF.

In this sample, this clonotype is medium-sized. V and J are TRBV27 and TRBJ2-3; D is unresolved. CDR1 and CDR2 from the germline V gene are MNHEY and SMNVEV (reference sequence). The CDR3 runs to 14 residues. Deletions cut 3 bases from V and 0 bases from J, with 7 bases between. In DNA form, the CDR3 reads TGTGCCAGCAGTTTTGTCGGGAGCACAGATACGCAGTATTTT. Translated, it gives CASSFVGSTDTQYF.